Shown below are 31 T cell receptor beta chains from a single sample sequenced in a study of T cell changes during pregnancy in multiple sclerosis. The repertoire was sequenced with immunoSEQ multiplex PCR; TCRdb's copy has only in-frame clones and lacks some. The sample lists over 65,000 clones, approximately 90% occurring once. The material sequenced was peripheral blood, taken in the first trimester of pregnancy. These receptors all come from a female donor in good health, enrolled as a control in a pregnancy study.

This clone appeared a few times. The chain couples TRBV4-2 to TRBJ2-7, with 7 bases fitting TRBD2. V was clipped by 0 bases and J by 0 bases; unmatched bases: 5. The CDR3 runs to 16 residues. In germline, CDR1 is LGHNA, CDR2 YNFKEQ. The CDR3 sequence: CASSQDLGGGSYEQYF. The CDR3 DNA is TGTGCCAGCAGCCAAGATCTGGGGGGGGGCTCCTACGAGCAGTACTTC.

V is TRBV2 and J is TRBJ1-4, with TRBD1 as a possible D gene (5 bases). V lost 6 bases and J 1 base, leaving 12 bases between the germline ends. There are 15 residues in the CDR3. CDR1 is SNHLY and CDR2 is FYNNEI in the germline V gene. CDR3 DNA sequence: TGTGCCAGCAGACCAAACAGGCTAACTAATGAAAAACTGTTTTTT. Translated: CASRPNRLTNEKLFF.

The chain couples TRBV5-6 to TRBJ2-5; TRBD1 aligns across 11 bases. With 5 bases clipped from V and 2 bases from J, the junction kept 8 bases outside the gene matches. Germline loops: CDR1 SGHDT, CDR2 YYEEEE. This CDR3 region has 16 residues. The CDR3 region is CASRAGTGGRQETQYF. CDR3 DNA sequence: TGTGCCAGCAGGGCCGGGACAGGGGGAAGGCAAGAGACCCAGTACTTC.

This chain uses TRBV14 with TRBJ2-1, with a tentative D call TRBD1 (6 bases). Germline CDR1 is SGHDN and CDR2 is FVKESK. The CDR3 is made up of 17 amino acids. Trimming removed 4 bases at V and 10 bases at J, with 26 bases between. CDR3 region: CASSPLSPGTGDREQFF. As DNA, the CDR3 is TGTGCCAGCAGCCCCCTAAGCCCGGGAACCGGCGACAGGGAGCAGTTCTTC.

The chain has TRBV19 and TRBJ2-1; 9 bases agree with TRBD2. Trimming took 7 bases from V and 7 from J; bases not matched to a gene: 14. The germline CDR1 and CDR2 sequences are LNHDA and SQIVND (reference sequence). The CDR3 has 16 residues. DNA for the CDR3: TGTGCCAGTACCGATCGGGGCGGGGGGGCAGGAAATGAGCAGTTCTTC. Protein product: CASTDRGGGAGNEQFF.

This sequence joins TRBV20-1 and TRBJ1-1; no clear D gene. The V gene's germline CDR1 is DFQATT and CDR2 SNEGSKA (reference sequence). This CDR3 comprises 8 residues. This CDR3 reads CNLNGAFF. CDR3 sequence (DNA): TGCAACCTAAACGGAGCTTTCTTT.

This clone appeared a single time. The J gene is TRBJ2-7, the V gene TRBV6-1; D unresolved. Trimming left V 7 bases short and J 0 bases short, with 7 bases between. The germline V gene has CDR1 MNHNS and CDR2 SASEGT. CDR3 length: 12 amino acids. The chain's CDR3 is CASTGLSYEQYF. CDR3 DNA sequence: TGTGCCAGCACAGGCCTCTCCTACGAGCAGTACTTC.

The chain combines TRBV19 with TRBJ2-7, with D maybe TRBD2 (6 bases). Germline CDR1 and CDR2: LNHDA and SQIVND (reference sequence). The CDR3 has 13 residues. Trimming shortened V by 5 bases and J by 2 bases, and 10 bases separated the two germline ends. In DNA form, the CDR3 reads TGTGCCAGTAGTTACGGGAGTGCCTACGAGCAGTACTTC. It is translated as CASSYGSAYEQYF.

The rearrangement uses TRBV9 and TRBJ2-1; TRBD2 matches 8 bases. V shed 1 base, J shed 7 bases, and the junction held 7 bases outside the gene matches. Germline V gene data show CDR1 as SGDLS and CDR2 as YYNGEE. The CDR3 is 15 amino acids. The CDR3 sequence: CASSVNGGALNEQFF. The CDR3 DNA follows: TGTGCCAGCAGCGTAAACGGGGGGGCCCTGAATGAGCAGTTCTTC.

The J gene is TRBJ2-6, the V gene TRBV19, with TRBD1 identical over 7 bases. The V segment lost 6 bases and the J segment 3 bases; nucleotides outside the gene matches: 5. The CDR3 length is 15 residues. In germline, CDR1 is LNHDA, CDR2 SQIVND (reference sequence). CDR3 sequence: CASSRGQVGANVLTF. DNA for the CDR3: TGTGCCAGTAGCCGCGGACAGGTTGGGGCCAACGTCCTGACTTTC. Complete variable domain (other parts from reference TRBV19 and TRBJ2-6): DGGITQSPKYLFRKEGQNVTLSCEQNLNHDAMYWYRQDPGQGLRLIYYSQIVNDFQKGDIAEGYSVSREKKESFPLTVTSAQKNPTAFYLCASSRGQVGANVLTFGAGSRLTVL.

This chain joins TRBV4-3 and TRBJ1-5; D call uncertain. The CDR3 runs 19 residues. Germline V gene data show CDR1 as LGHNA and CDR2 as YSLEER. The V gene lost 6 bases and the J gene lost 2 bases, with 26 bases spanning the gap. Here the CDR3 DNA reads TGCGCCAGCAGTCAATCCGAAATGTTAGGAGAATCCGGCAATCAGCCCCAGCATTTT. Translated, it gives CASSQSEMLGESGNQPQHF.

The V and J genes are TRBV27 and TRBJ1-2, with 12 positions matching TRBD1. V trimming: 6 bases; J trimming: 8 bases; junction bases outside the gene matches: 7. CDR1 and CDR2 from the germline V gene are MNHEY and SMNVEV (reference sequence). The CDR3 length is 14 residues. The CDR3 DNA follows: TGTGCCAGCAGGAGCTACGGGACAGGGGGCGGCTACACCTTC. This sequence encodes CASRSYGTGGGYTF.

The chain uses TRBV7-2 and TRBJ2-2, with 10 nucleotides matching TRBD1. This CDR3 has 16 residues. V lost 3 bases to trimming and J lost 3 bases; unmatched junction nucleotides: 4. CDR1 and CDR2 from the germline V gene are SGHTA and FQGNSA. CDR3: CASSFRQGAYTGELFF. CDR3 nucleotides: TGTGCCAGCAGCTTTAGACAGGGGGCTTACACCGGGGAGCTGTTTTTT.

The rearrangement uses TRBV5-4 and TRBJ2-5; D is unresolved. Germline V gives CDR1 SGHNT, CDR2 YYREEE (reference sequence). Trimming took off 2 bases at V and 0 bases at J, with 8 bases between the two ends. The length of the CDR3 is 14 residues. CDR3 DNA: TGTGCCAGCAGCTTCAGGAATAACCAAGAGACCCAGTACTTC. Encoded protein: CASSFRNNQETQYF.

This chain connects TRBV6-5 to TRBJ1-2, with 8 bases lining up with TRBD1. Germline CDR1 MNHEY, CDR2 SVGAGI. This CDR3 has 13 amino acids. V was clipped by 4 bases and J by 12 bases; unmatched bases: 10. CDR3 in amino acids: CASSFQGAGSNTF. CDR3 in DNA: TGTGCCAGCAGTTTTCAGGGGGCCGGGTCTAACACCTTC.

The V call is TRBV7-2, the J call TRBJ2-3, with D possibly TRBD2 on 6 matching bases. The germline V and J ends were trimmed by 3 bases and 2 bases, with 12 bases remaining between them. CDR1 SGHTA and CDR2 FQGNSA come from the germline V gene. The CDR3 loop spans 15 amino acids. The DNA for the CDR3 is TGTGCCAGCAGCTTCCGCCTAGCGCCCACAGATACGCAGTATTTT. This encodes CASSFRLAPTDTQYF.

J is TRBJ2-3 and V is TRBV6-5, with 10 bases matching TRBD2. The CDR3 consists of 15 residues. V was pared by 2 bases and J by 3 bases, with 2 bases of the junction left unmatched. CDR1 is MNHEY, CDR2 SVGAGI, per germline. DNA of the CDR3: TGTGCCAGCAGTTACGAAGCGGGGGGGACAGATACGCAGTATTTT. Translated, it gives CASSYEAGGTDTQYF.

The V and J genes are TRBV18 and TRBJ1-3; the D is unclear. With 6 bases removed from V and 0 bases from J, the gap between germline ends came to 12 bases. In germline, CDR1 is KGHSH, CDR2 LQKENI. The CDR3 runs 15 residues. In DNA, the CDR3 is TGTGCCAGCTCGCGTACGACTGTCTCTGGAAACACCATATATTTT. It specifies CASSRTTVSGNTIYF.

The V call is TRBV6-6, the J call TRBJ1-1; possibly TRBD1 for D (6 bases). Trimming pared 2 bases from V and 8 bases from J, leaving 15 bases between. This CDR3 has 14 amino acids. Germline loops: CDR1 MNHNY, CDR2 SVGAGI (reference sequence). The CDR3 region is CASSYLKQGLEAFF. CDR3 coding DNA: TGTGCCAGCAGTTACCTTAAACAGGGCCTGGAAGCTTTCTTT.

The chain recombines TRBV5-4 with TRBJ2-7, with 7 bases matching TRBD1. Unmatched junction bases numbered 9, after V lost 0 bases and J lost 9 bases. Germline assignment: CDR1 SGHNT and CDR2 YYREEE (reference sequence). The CDR3 totals 14 residues. CDR3 in DNA: TGTGCCAGCAGCTTGGGACAGGGCCCTGAAGGGCAGTACTTC. It codes for CASSLGQGPEGQYF.

This rearrangement joins TRBV5-4 to TRBJ2-7; D not certain. Germline assignment: CDR1 SGHNT and CDR2 YYREEE (reference sequence). The V end was cut by 3 bases, the J end by 3 bases, with 10 bases between. This CDR3 has 13 amino acids. The CDR3: CASSYDEDYEQYF. For the CDR3, the DNA is TGTGCCAGCAGCTACGACGAGGACTACGAGCAGTACTTC.

The chain is built from TRBV2 and TRBJ2-5; TRBD1 is a possible D gene (5 bases). Trimming shortened V by 2 bases and J by 4 bases, and 11 bases separated the two germline ends. CDR1 and CDR2 (germline): SNHLY, FYNNEI. CDR3 length: 14 amino acids. This chain's CDR3 is CASSEWGRSETQYF. As DNA, the CDR3 is TGTGCCAGCAGTGAATGGGGCAGGTCAGAGACCCAGTACTTC.

The chain is built from TRBV7-2 and TRBJ2-7; possible D gene TRBD2, 7 bases. Deletions cut 1 base from V and 2 bases from J, with 12 bases between. The CDR3 covers 15 residues. Looked up from germline, CDR1 is SGHTA and CDR2 is FQGNSA. The CDR3 DNA reads as TGTGCCAGCAGCTTAGGCGGGGGCCAAACCTACGAGCAGTACTTC. It translates to CASSLGGGQTYEQYF.

This rearrangement joins TRBV14 to TRBJ1-2, with TRBD1 matching 9 bases. The CDR3 length is 15 residues. The germline V gene encodes CDR1 SGHDN and CDR2 FVKESK. J lost 4 bases, V lost 4 bases, and 7 bases had no gene match. The CDR3 DNA sequence: TGTGCCAGCAGCCCCACAGGGGGCAGAAGCTATGGCTACACCTTC. Protein product: CASSPTGGRSYGYTF.

V is TRBV28 and J is TRBJ1-2; TRBD1 is a possible D gene (5 bases). The CDR3 is 13 residues long. CDR1 and CDR2 (germline): MDHEN, SYDVKM. V lost 6 bases, J lost 7 bases, and 15 bases lay in between. CDR3 in DNA: TGTGCCAGCAGAGATCAGGGTAATCTTGGCTACACCTTC. Translating it yields CASRDQGNLGYTF.

The chain is built from TRBV7-9 and TRBJ2-1; D might be TRBD1 (5 bases). In germline, CDR1 is SEHNR, CDR2 FQNEAQ (reference sequence). CDR3 length: 14 amino acids. Trimming removed 3 bases at V and 5 bases at J, with 11 bases between. CDR3 in amino acids: CASSLGPRNNEQFF. CDR3 coding DNA: TGTGCCAGCAGCTTGGGGCCGAGGAACAATGAGCAGTTCTTC.

V gene TRBV30 combines with J gene TRBJ1-1; D uncertain. This CDR3 has 12 residues. V lost 5 bases and J 4 bases, leaving 11 bases between the germline ends. Germline-derived CDR1 and CDR2 are GTSNPN and SVGIG (reference sequence). In DNA form, the CDR3 reads TGTGCCTGGTTGAGGGCTGCCACTGAAGCTTTCTTT. Protein sequence: CAWLRAATEAFF.

This chain connects TRBV5-4 to TRBJ1-2; 10 bases line up with TRBD1. Trimming removed 4 bases from V and 3 bases from J; junction bases left unmatched: 6. The CDR3 length is 15 residues. CDR1 is SGHNT and CDR2 is YYREEE in the germline V gene (reference sequence). CDR3 bases: TGTGCCAGCAGCCCGGGGGACAGGGGATACTATGGCTACACCTTC. Its translation: CASSPGDRGYYGYTF.

This rearrangement joins TRBV7-2 to TRBJ2-1; D not certain. This CDR3 has 12 amino acids. Trimming cost V 4 bases and J 7 bases, with 8 bases left between them. Germline V gene sequence: CDR1 SGHTA, CDR2 FQGNSA. The CDR3 DNA is TGTGCCAGCAGCTCAACGAGGAATGAGCAGTTCTTC. It codes for CASSSTRNEQFF.

The chain couples TRBV11-2 to TRBJ2-3; D is unresolved. V gave up 5 bases and J gave up 5 bases, with 11 bases separating them. Germline CDR1 is SGHAT and CDR2 is FQNNGV. The CDR3 has 13 residues. The CDR3 sequence is CASSTNPKDTQYF. The CDR3 DNA follows: TGTGCCAGCAGCACTAACCCCAAAGATACGCAGTATTTT.

The genes are TRBV27 and TRBJ1-5; TRBD1 matches at 7 bases. V was clipped by 6 bases and J by 9 bases; unmatched bases: 11. This CDR3 has 14 amino acids. CDR1 MNHEY and CDR2 SMNVEV come from the germline V gene (reference sequence). CDR3 DNA sequence: TGTGCCAGCAGCCCGGGGGACAGTTCTCGGCCCCAGCATTTT. This codes for CASSPGDSSRPQHF.